This T cell receptor beta chain originates from a study of blood T cell repertoires in COVID-19. Overall study context: COVID-19 samples from acute and convalescent phases originated in the United States, Italy and Spain. T cells, B-cell-depleted T cells, or PBMCs provided the cDNA or gDNA that served as material.

The CDR3 runs 19 residues. The germline V gene encodes CDR1 LGHNA and CDR2 YNFKEQ. J gave up 10 bases and V 3 bases, and 21 bases lay outside the gene matches. Original data processing: Using reference gene primer amplification, nucleated cell counts were estimated. The table came from immunoSEQ multiplex PCR; TCRdb's copy has only in-frame clones and leaves some out. V, J and clone size reflect that table, while D and trimming were determined from the DNA. Of about 260,000 clones detected, 86% appear once; the ten largest clones hold 3.6%. This chain uses TRBV4-2 with TRBJ1-6; 7 nucleotides line up with TRBD1. The sequenced sample consisted of peripheral blood. This receptor was taken from a man aged 18 to 29 with active or convalescent COVID-19. CDR3 region: CASSQPQQGGIRSGSPLHF. CDR3 coding DNA: TGTGCCAGCAGCCAGCCCCAGCAGGGGGGCATTAGATCTGGGTCACCCCTCCACTTT.